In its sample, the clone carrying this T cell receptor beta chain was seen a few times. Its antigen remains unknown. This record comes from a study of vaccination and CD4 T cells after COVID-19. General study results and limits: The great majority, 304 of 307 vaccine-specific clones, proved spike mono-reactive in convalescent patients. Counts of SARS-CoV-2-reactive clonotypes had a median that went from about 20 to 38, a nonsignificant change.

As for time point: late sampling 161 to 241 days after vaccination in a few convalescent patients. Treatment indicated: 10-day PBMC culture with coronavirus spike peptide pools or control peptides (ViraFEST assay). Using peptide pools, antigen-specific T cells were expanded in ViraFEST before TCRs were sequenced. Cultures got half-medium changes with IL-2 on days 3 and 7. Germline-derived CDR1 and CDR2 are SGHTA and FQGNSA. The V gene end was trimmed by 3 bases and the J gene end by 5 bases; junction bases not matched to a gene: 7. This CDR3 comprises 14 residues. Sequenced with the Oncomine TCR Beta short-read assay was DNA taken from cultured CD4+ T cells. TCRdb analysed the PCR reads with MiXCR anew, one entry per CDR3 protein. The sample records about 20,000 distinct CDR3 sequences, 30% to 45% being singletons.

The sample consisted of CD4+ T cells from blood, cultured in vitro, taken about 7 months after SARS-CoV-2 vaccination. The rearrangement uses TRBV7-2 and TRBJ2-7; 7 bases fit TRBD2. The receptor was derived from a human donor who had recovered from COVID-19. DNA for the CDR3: TGTGCCAGCAGCTTTGTCGCTAGCGGAGACGAGCAGTACTTC. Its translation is CASSFVASGDEQYF.